Reported below is one T cell receptor (beta chain). As yet, its antigen is unknown. The sample is drawn from a study of cytomegalovirus exposure and HLA in healthy donors. Study as a whole: Later analysis reported that the 120 or so validation repertoires shared the platform of the 650 to 700 first-cohort repertoires.

General observations from the study: The study labeled 180 or so TCR beta chains cytomegalovirus-associated. A few chains linked to CMV were shown in vitro to be specific for CMV antigens.

Only in-frame clones appear in the TCRdb table, and some are missing; sequencing was by immunoSEQ multiplex PCR. The table lists 100,000 to 150,000 clones, approximately 92% of them singletons. The CDR3 length is 14 residues. Germline lookup yields CDR1 MGHRA and CDR2 YSYEKL. V lost 3 bases to trimming and J lost 5 bases; unmatched junction nucleotides: 6. The chain joins TRBV4-1 to TRBJ2-7, with 8 nucleotides matching TRBD1. The sample was PBMCs. The TCR comes from a woman aged 18 to 35 in good health and CMV-seronegative. The CDR3 sequence is CASSHKGQGHEQYV. The CDR3 DNA follows: TGCGCCAGCAGCCACAAAGGACAGGGCCACGAGCAGTACGTC.